This TCR beta chain was identified during a study of blood T cell repertoires in COVID-19. CDR3 size: 15 residues. Germline V gene sequence: CDR1 SGHRS, CDR2 YFSETQ. V gave up 0 bases and J gave up 5 bases, with 14 bases separating them. Authors' analysis steps: From reference gene primer amplification, estimates of nucleated cell counts were derived. Libraries were prepared by immunoSEQ multiplex PCR; TCRdb keeps only in-frame clonotypes and omits some of them. From that table come the V and J calls and clone size; the DNA was used to work out D and trimming. Of 120,000 to 150,000 clones in the sample, more than 60% were seen once.

The receptor was isolated from a man older than 75 with acute or convalescent COVID-19. This chain joins TRBV5-1 and TRBJ2-5, with TRBD1 as a possible D gene (5 bases). The specimen was peripheral blood. In DNA form, the CDR3 reads TGCGCCAGCAGCTTGGTTTCAGGGAATGGGGAGACCCAGTACTTC. Translation: CASSLVSGNGETQYF.